The 29 T cell receptor beta chains in this list originate from one sample, sequenced in a study of regulatory T cells in long-lasting Graves disease. Time point given: persistent/refractory GD, antithyroid drugs over 5 years with positive TRAb. TCR sequences were obtained from RNA taken from PBMCs. HTBI primers from iRepertoire and Arm-PCR of CDR3 regions yielded the TCR beta libraries. TCRdb re-derived calls from the multiplex PCR reads in MiXCR, one entry per CDR3 protein. The sample lists roughly 470,000 distinct CDR3 sequences, around 20% seen once, with over 7.5% in the top ten. The sample consisted of peripheral blood mononuclear cells (PBMCs), taken when the disease was refractory, from a patient treated with antithyroid drugs. The receptors here all came from a female donor with Graves disease.

This clonotype showed up many times. V usage is TRBV24-1 and J usage is TRBJ2-5, with 7 bases matching TRBD2. V lost 1 base to trimming and J lost 5 bases; unmatched junction nucleotides: 6. Germline CDR1 and CDR2: KGHDR and SFDVKD. The CDR3 totals 15 residues. The CDR3 coding sequence is TGTGCCACCAGTGATTTTGGGCGGGAGAGGGAGACCCAGTACTTC. Translated, it gives CATSDFGRERETQYF.

The table lists this clonotype with many counts. The gene calls are TRBV29-1 and TRBJ2-7; 7 bases match TRBD2. The CDR3 length is 12 residues. Germline V gives CDR1 SQVTM, CDR2 ANQGSEA. V gave up 5 bases and J gave up 6 bases; unmatched junction bases: 7. The chain's CDR3 is CSVSGGSGEQYF. CDR3 in DNA: TGCAGCGTTTCGGGAGGATCGGGCGAGCAGTACTTC.

Of note for this clonotype: Since the CDR3 does not end with the conserved phenylalanine or tryptophan, this likely comes from a read error. V and J are TRBV20-1 and TRBJ1-1; 9 nucleotides match TRBD1. This CDR3 contains 13 residues. V dropped 6 bases and J dropped 7; count of bases not matched to a gene: 9. Germline lookup yields CDR1 DFQATT and CDR2 SNEGSKA (reference sequence). This chain's CDR3 is CSAAGTGKNEAFY. The CDR3 DNA is TGCAGTGCCGCCGGGACAGGGAAGAATGAAGCTTTCTAT.

DNA of the CDR3: TGTGCCAGCAGTTACGCGGGGAAACAAGAGACCCAGTACTTC. This gives the protein CASSYAGKQETQYF. V is TRBV6-5 and J is TRBJ2-5; D might be TRBD2 (6 bases). Germline V gene lookup returns CDR1 MNHEY and CDR2 SVGAGI. V gave up 2 bases and J gave up 2 bases, with 9 bases separating them. The length of the CDR3 is 14 residues.

This CDR3 is CASSYGQEHYEQYF. CDR3 nucleotides: TGTGCCAGCAGCTACGGACAGGAACACTACGAGCAGTACTTC. This rearrangement joins TRBV5-4 to TRBJ2-7, with TRBD1 matching over 7 bases. The germline V gene encodes CDR1 SGHNT and CDR2 YYREEE (reference sequence). There are 14 residues in the CDR3. Trimming at V came to 3 bases and at J to 3 bases, leaving 6 bases not matched to a gene. The variable domain in full, completed from reference TRBV5-4 and TRBJ2-7, reads ETGVTQSPTHLIKTRGQQVTLRCSSQSGHNTVSWYQQALGQGPQFIFQYYREEENGRGNFPPRFSGLQFPNYSSELNVNALELDDSALYLCASSYGQEHYEQYFGPGTRLTVT.

This clonotype came up many times. This chain connects TRBV20-1 to TRBJ2-5, with D unresolved. This CDR3 contains 13 residues. Germline CDR1 reads DFQATT; CDR2 reads SNEGSKA (reference sequence). Trimming stripped 6 bases from V and 2 bases from J, with 13 bases between. CDR3 DNA sequence: TGCAGTGCCGATGTTGAACGGCAAGAGACCCAGTACTTC. It yields the protein CSADVERQETQYF.

The table lists this clonotype with a few counts. Here the CDR3 reads CASSVRAYQPQHF. CDR3 coding DNA: TGTGCCAGCAGTGTAAGGGCTTATCAGCCCCAGCATTTT. The V gene is TRBV2, the J gene TRBJ1-5; D ambiguous. Looked up from germline, CDR1 is SNHLY and CDR2 is FYNNEI. V dropped 4 bases and J dropped 5 bases, with 9 bases sitting between them. This CDR3 has 13 residues.

V usage is TRBV18 and J usage is TRBJ1-2; 9 bases align to TRBD1. Unmatched junction bases numbered 4, after V lost 3 bases and J lost 2 bases. Per germline, CDR1 KGHSH and CDR2 LQKENI. The CDR3 contains 15 residues. CDR3 sequence reads: CASSPGQGPNYGYTF. The CDR3 DNA sequence: TGTGCCAGCTCACCGGGACAGGGACCAAACTATGGCTACACCTTC.

This clonotype was seen more than once but under ten times. This chain links TRBV11-1 with TRBJ1-1; D remains unclear. Trimming took off 3 bases at V and 3 bases at J, with 14 bases between the two ends. The CDR3 length is 15 residues. Per the germline V gene, CDR1 is SGHAT and CDR2 is FQDESV (reference sequence). The CDR3 reads CASSFLTEGDTEAFF. CDR3 DNA: TGTGCCAGCAGCTTTCTTACGGAGGGCGACACTGAAGCTTTCTTT. Full variable domain (outside the CDR3, taken from reference TRBV11-1 and TRBJ1-1): EAEVAQSPRYKITEKSQAVAFWCDPISGHATLYWYRQILGQGPELLVQFQDESVVDDSQLPKDRFSAERLKGVDSTLKIQPAELGDSAMYLCASSFLTEGDTEAFFGQGTRLTVV.

The table lists this clonotype with many counts. The chain links TRBV7-2 to TRBJ2-7; maybe TRBD1 (6 bases). V lost 5 bases, J lost 6 bases, and 17 bases lay in between. Germline V gene lookup returns CDR1 SGHTA and CDR2 FQGNSA. This CDR3 comprises 14 residues. CDR3 DNA: TGTGCCAGCAGCATCCGGACTGGGGGCGGCGAGCAGTACTTC. As protein: CASSIRTGGGEQYF.

This clonotype was counted at least ten times. The DNA of the CDR3 is TGTGCCAGCAGTATCCGGACTAGCGGGAGCTACGAGCAGTACTTC. This sequence encodes CASSIRTSGSYEQYF. The chain couples TRBV28 to TRBJ2-7; 13 bases line up with TRBD2. The CDR3 has 15 residues. The germline CDR1 and CDR2 sequences are MDHEN and SYDVKM. V dropped 5 bases and J dropped 3; count of bases not matched to a gene: 4.

Details on this clonotype: Only one base separates this from a far larger clonotype, so it likely reflects a read error. The genes are TRBV5-6 and TRBJ1-5, with 7 bases matching TRBD1. V was clipped by 4 bases and J by 4 bases; unmatched bases: 8. Per the germline V gene, CDR1 is SGHDT and CDR2 is YYEEEE. The CDR3 sequence is 15 residues long. The CDR3 DNA sequence: TGTGCCAGCAGCCCGGGACAGAGTAGGAATCAGCCCCAGCATTTT. This sequence encodes CASSPGQSRNQPQHF.

V gene TRBV20-1 combines with J gene TRBJ2-7, with 11 bases fitting TRBD2. This CDR3 region has 15 residues. The germline V gene encodes CDR1 DFQATT and CDR2 SNEGSKA (reference sequence). V shed 0 bases, J shed 1 base, and the junction held 2 bases outside the gene matches. DNA of the CDR3: TGCAGTGCTAGAGATCTAGCGGGGGGATCCTACGAGCAGTACTTC. Translation gives CSARDLAGGSYEQYF.

The chain joins TRBV6-1 to TRBJ1-1; tentative D call: TRBD1 (5 bases). Trimming removed 4 bases at V and 0 bases at J, with 12 bases between. This CDR3 spans 15 amino acids. Germline V gives CDR1 MNHNS, CDR2 SASEGT. The CDR3 protein is CASSGVPGLNTEAFF. CDR3 nucleotides: TGTGCCAGCAGTGGAGTGCCGGGGCTGAACACTGAAGCTTTCTTT.

There are many counts of this clonotype. The chain combines TRBV28 with TRBJ2-7; 10 bases fit TRBD2. V dropped 4 bases and J dropped 4; count of bases not matched to a gene: 10. The CDR3 is made up of 16 amino acids. Germline values: CDR1 MDHEN, CDR2 SYDVKM. CDR3 bases: TGTGCCAGCAGTTCTGACGGGGAGCGGGAGGGGTACGAGCAGTACTTC. Translating it yields CASSSDGEREGYEQYF.

The chain carries TRBV5-6 and TRBJ2-1; D is unresolved. V was pared by 0 bases and J by 6 bases, with 7 bases between. CDR3 length: 13 amino acids. The germline V gene encodes CDR1 SGHDT and CDR2 YYEEEE. The DNA for the CDR3 is TGTGCCAGCAGCTTGGGGGCCGGCAATGAGCAGTTCTTC. Translating gives CASSLGAGNEQFF.

This clonotype was seen ten or more times. This rearrangement joins TRBV7-2 to TRBJ2-1; D is unresolved. Trimming pared 1 base from V and 4 bases from J, leaving 2 bases between. Germline V gene lookup returns CDR1 SGHTA and CDR2 FQGNSA. There are 12 residues in the CDR3. The CDR3: CASSLDYNEQFF. In DNA, the CDR3 is TGTGCCAGCAGCTTAGATTACAATGAGCAGTTCTTC.

This clonotype was recorded only once. The junction differs from germline at one of its ends, possibly a read error. This rearrangement joins TRBV7-7 to TRBJ1-1; TRBD1 matches at 8 bases. The CDR3 runs to 13 residues. Germline CDR1 and CDR2: SSHAT and FNYEAQ (reference sequence). The CDR3 here is CASSKTGDSEAFF. The CDR3 bases are TGTGCTAGCAGCAAGACAGGGGATAGTGAAGCTTTCTTT.

V is TRBV29-1 and J is TRBJ2-6; D gene ambiguous. This CDR3 comprises 13 residues. Trimming cost V 5 bases and J 4 bases, with 9 bases left between them. The germline V gene encodes CDR1 SQVTM and CDR2 ANQGSEA. Here the CDR3 DNA reads TGCAGCGTTCAATTTCGGGGGGCCAACGTCCTGACTTTC. Protein sequence: CSVQFRGANVLTF.

The sample holds many counts of this clonotype. V gene TRBV28 combines with J gene TRBJ1-2; 8 positions agree with TRBD1. The CDR3 has 15 residues. Germline CDR1 reads MDHEN; CDR2 reads SYDVKM. The junction had 10 bases not matched to a gene; V was cut back by 6 bases and J by 4 bases. The CDR3 nucleotides are TGTGCCAGCAGGCCCACAGGGGGAGGTGGCTATGGCTACACCTTC. Translation: CASRPTGGGGYGYTF.

Points on this clonotype: Since a much larger clone is just one base distant, this may be a read error. J is TRBJ2-7 and V is TRBV27, with 8 nucleotides matching TRBD1. Germline CDR1 reads MNHEY; CDR2 reads SMNVEV (reference sequence). V shed 4 bases, J shed 3 bases, and the junction held 8 bases outside the gene matches. This CDR3 spans 15 amino acids. CDR3 in amino acids: CASSSPQQGVYEQYF. The CDR3 coding sequence is TGTGCCAGCAGTTCCCCCCAACAGGGGGTCTACGAGCAGTACTTC.

In this sample, this clonotype turned up many times. CDR3 in amino acids: CASSQGVGPVYEQYF. The CDR3 nucleotides are TGTGCCAGCAGCCAAGGAGTAGGGCCAGTCTACGAGCAGTACTTC. The gene calls are TRBV3-1 and TRBJ2-7, with D hard to call. The CDR3 runs to 15 residues. The V gene's germline CDR1 is LGHDT and CDR2 YNNKEL (reference sequence). V was cut by 1 base and J by 3 bases, with 13 bases left in between.

The gene calls are TRBV6-2 or TRBV6-3 and TRBJ1-1, with 7 bases fitting TRBD1. Germline V CDR1 and CDR2: MNHEY, SVGEGT. The CDR3 covers 15 residues. V was pared by 5 bases and J by 6 bases, with 12 bases of the junction left unmatched. As DNA, the CDR3 is TGTGCCAGCAGTCCAAAACAGGGGCCGGGGGCTGAAGCTTTCTTT. Translated, it gives CASSPKQGPGAEAFF.

This clonotype was seen many times. DNA for the CDR3: TGTGCCAGCTCACGTAAGGTGAACACTGAAGCTTTCTTT. This translates into CASSRKVNTEAFF. The gene calls are TRBV18 and TRBJ1-1; D ambiguous. CDR1 KGHSH and CDR2 LQKENI come from the germline V gene. This CDR3 is 13 amino acids long. Trimming removed 4 bases from V and 0 bases from J, with 6 bases in between.

This clonotype was recorded a few times. The J gene is TRBJ1-2, the V gene TRBV2, with a tentative D call TRBD1 (5 bases). The ends were cut back, 6 bases at V and 6 bases at J, with 20 bases in the middle. CDR1 is SNHLY and CDR2 is FYNNEI in the germline V gene. This CDR3 is built from 15 residues. The CDR3 DNA is TGTGCCAGCAGCCCGGTAGGGGCGCGCGGGGATGGCTACACCTTC. Encoded protein: CASSPVGARGDGYTF.

The gene calls are TRBV11-2 and TRBJ2-1; D may be TRBD2 (6 bases). This CDR3 has 16 amino acids. Trimming took 6 bases from V and 1 from J, leaving 16 bases between them. From germline, CDR1 is SGHAT and CDR2 FQNNGV. The CDR3, as DNA: TGTGCCAGCAGTGAAAGACTAGGTCGGTCCTACAATGAGCAGTTCTTC. Translated: CASSERLGRSYNEQFF.

This clonotype was seen at least ten times. The chain combines TRBV28 with TRBJ2-7; D is uncertain. CDR3 length: 13 amino acids. Germline CDR1 MDHEN, CDR2 SYDVKM. V shed 8 bases and J shed 7 bases, with 18 bases lying between them. In DNA form, the CDR3 reads TGTGCCAGCGGATTTTCAGGAGCATCGGAGCAGTACTTC. Protein sequence: CASGFSGASEQYF.

There are many counts of this clonotype. The chain carries TRBV27 and TRBJ2-5, with TRBD1 as a possible D gene (6 bases). Germline CDR1 MNHEY, CDR2 SMNVEV (reference sequence). CDR3 size: 15 residues. With 6 bases removed from V and 2 bases from J, the gap between germline ends came to 16 bases. In DNA form, the CDR3 reads TGTGCCAGCAGCGCACATAACAGGGTACAAGAGACCCAGTACTTC. Protein: CASSAHNRVQETQYF.

There are a few counts of this clonotype. The rearrangement links TRBV6-5 to TRBJ1-6, with 7 bases identical to TRBD1. The CDR3 length is 15 residues. The junction had 4 bases not matched to a gene; V was cut back by 2 bases and J by 6 bases. Germline V gene data show CDR1 as MNHEY and CDR2 as SVGAGI. This chain's CDR3 is CASSYEGAFNSPLHF. DNA of the CDR3: TGTGCCAGCAGTTACGAGGGGGCGTTTAATTCACCCCTCCACTTT.